The 19 T cell receptor beta chains given below trace back to one sample, sequenced in a study of blood T cell repertoires in COVID-19. Data came from immunoSEQ multiplex PCR; TCRdb stores just in-frame clones and leaves some out. This table has some 120,000 clones, about nine tenths appearing once. Sequencing input: peripheral blood. The receptors here all came from a man in his forties or fifties with acute or convalescent COVID-19.

This chain uses TRBV6-1 with TRBJ1-2, with 8 positions matching TRBD1. Germline V gene lookup returns CDR1 MNHNS and CDR2 SASEGT. V was clipped by 4 bases and J by 3 bases; unmatched bases: 10. This CDR3 region has 16 residues. The CDR3 DNA sequence: TGTGCCAGCAGTGTCGGGACAGGAAAAGGGTACTATGGCTACACCTTC. Protein: CASSVGTGKGYYGYTF.

V gene TRBV10-3 combines with J gene TRBJ1-2, with D tentatively TRBD1 (5 bases). Germline lookup yields CDR1 ENHRY and CDR2 SYGVKD. The CDR3 runs to 15 residues. Between the trimmed V and J ends, which lost 2 bases and 4 bases, there was a span of 14 bases. The CDR3 bases are TGTGCCATCAGTGAGGGTTCAGGGCAGGGCTATGGCTACACCTTC. Protein sequence: CAISEGSGQGYGYTF.

The chain is built from TRBV14 and TRBJ1-1; D is possibly TRBD1 (5 bases). Germline V gene data show CDR1 as SGHDN and CDR2 as FVKESK. V was pared by 3 bases and J by 3 bases, with 11 bases between. This CDR3 spans 14 amino acids. CDR3 loop: CASSHYDSYTEAFF. CDR3 DNA: TGTGCCAGCAGCCATTACGACAGTTACACTGAAGCTTTCTTT.

The table lists this clone with a few counts. The chain joins TRBV5-5 to TRBJ1-1; D unresolved. This CDR3 spans 16 amino acids. V dropped 0 bases and J dropped 1 base, with 13 bases sitting between them. In germline, CDR1 is SGHKS, CDR2 YYEKEE (reference sequence). CDR3: CASSLAVTVGNTEAFF. CDR3 in DNA: TGTGCCAGCAGCTTGGCCGTAACAGTCGGGAACACTGAAGCTTTCTTT.

The chain uses TRBV9 and TRBJ1-3; D call uncertain. CDR3 length: 13 amino acids. Germline lookup yields CDR1 SGDLS and CDR2 YYNGEE. Trimming took 0 bases from V and 8 from J, leaving 9 bases between them. The CDR3 DNA follows: TGTGCCAGCAGCGTAGGTAGTCGGGACACCATATATTTT. This codes for CASSVGSRDTIYF.

The rearrangement joins TRBV30 to TRBJ2-7; D perhaps matches TRBD2 (5 bases). This CDR3 spans 13 amino acids. Between the trimmed V and J ends, which lost 2 bases and 6 bases, there was a span of 14 bases. Germline CDR1 and CDR2: GTSNPN and SVGIG (reference sequence). CDR3 residues: CAWSRRGFGEQYF. CDR3 nucleotides: TGTGCCTGGAGTCGGAGAGGGTTTGGCGAGCAGTACTTC.

This sequence joins TRBV24-1 and TRBJ2-1, with D possibly matching TRBD2 (6 bases). There are 13 residues in the CDR3. V was trimmed by 4 bases and J by 11 bases, leaving 14 bases between them. Germline-derived CDR1 and CDR2 are KGHDR and SFDVKD. This chain's CDR3 is CATSELPGDQQFF. The CDR3 DNA is TGTGCCACCAGTGAGCTCCCGGGGGACCAGCAGTTCTTC.

The gene calls are TRBV19 and TRBJ1-2, with D tentatively TRBD1 (6 bases). With 1 base removed from V and 4 bases from J, the gap between germline ends came to 16 bases. The germline CDR1 and CDR2 sequences are LNHDA and SQIVND (reference sequence). The CDR3 loop spans 16 amino acids. CDR3 sequence reads: CASSIVWDTGGYGYTF. In DNA form, the CDR3 reads TGTGCCAGTAGTATAGTTTGGGACACCGGCGGCTATGGCTACACCTTC. The full variable domain, in which reference TRBV19 and TRBJ1-2 provide the parts outside the CDR3, is DGGITQSPKYLFRKEGQNVTLSCEQNLNHDAMYWYRQDPGQGLRLIYYSQIVNDFQKGDIAEGYSVSREKKESFPLTVTSAQKNPTAFYLCASSIVWDTGGYGYTFGSGTRLTVV.

A few counts support this clone. The chain employs TRBV7-8 and TRBJ1-4, with no clear D. Germline assignment: CDR1 SGHVS and CDR2 FQNEAQ. Trimming removed 3 bases from V and 0 bases from J, with 17 bases in between. The CDR3 length is 18 residues. The CDR3 here is CASSLRADRLSTNEKLFF. CDR3 coding DNA: TGTGCCAGCAGCTTGAGGGCCGATCGGTTATCAACTAATGAAAAACTGTTTTTT.

This clone was seen a single time. V and J are TRBV20-1 and TRBJ1-1; the D gene is possibly TRBD1 (6 bases). The germline V and J ends were trimmed by 3 bases and 3 bases, with 17 bases remaining between them. CDR3 size: 15 residues. Germline CDR1 and CDR2: DFQATT and SNEGSKA (reference sequence). The chain's CDR3 is CSASGQSWLDTEAFF. CDR3 sequence (DNA): TGCAGTGCTAGTGGACAGTCGTGGTTGGACACTGAAGCTTTCTTT.

V usage is TRBV27 and J usage is TRBJ1-2; D perhaps matches TRBD1 (6 bases). Deletions cut 4 bases from V and 0 bases from J, with 12 bases between. The V gene's germline CDR1 is MNHEY and CDR2 SMNVEV (reference sequence). This CDR3 has 15 amino acids. The CDR3 protein is CASSSDRLSNYGYTF. The CDR3 DNA reads TGTGCCAGCAGTTCTGACAGGTTGTCTAACTATGGCTACACCTTC.

The chain links TRBV30 to TRBJ2-1; 11 bases align to TRBD1. CDR1 is GTSNPN and CDR2 is SVGIG in the germline V gene (reference sequence). Germline trimming cut 2 bases from V and 2 bases from J; bases unmatched to any gene: 2. CDR3 size: 15 residues. The CDR3 protein is CAWSLGQGAYNEQFF. The CDR3, as DNA: TGTGCCTGGAGTCTGGGACAGGGGGCCTACAATGAGCAGTTCTTC. Supplemented by reference TRBV30 and TRBJ2-1, the full variable domain reads SQTIHQWPATLVQPVGSPLSLECTVEGTSNPNLYWYRQAAGRGLQLLFYSVGIGQISSEVPQNLSASRPQDRQFILSSKKLLLSDSGFYLCAWSLGQGAYNEQFFGPGTRLTVL.

V is TRBV4-1 and J is TRBJ2-7, with 9 bases fitting TRBD1. This CDR3 is built from 18 residues. V gave up 2 bases and J gave up 3 bases; unmatched junction bases: 14. The germline gives CDR1 MGHRA, CDR2 YSYEKL. The CDR3, as DNA: TGCGCCAGCAGCCAATGGGGCCGGGGACAGGGAGCCGTCTACGAGCAGTACTTC. It encodes CASSQWGRGQGAVYEQYF.

V and J are TRBV27 and TRBJ2-2; D uncertain. Trimming pared 10 bases from V and 7 bases from J, leaving 22 bases between. CDR3 length equals 15 residues. CDR1 is MNHEY, CDR2 SMNVEV, per germline (reference sequence). The CDR3 here is CATRQAPGTVGELFF. The CDR3, as DNA: TGTGCCACCCGTCAGGCACCCGGAACTGTCGGGGAGCTGTTTTTT.

The chain combines TRBV7-2 with TRBJ1-5; 10 positions match TRBD1. CDR1 SGHTA and CDR2 FQGNSA come from the germline V gene. This CDR3 spans 15 amino acids. The V and J ends lost 3 bases and 3 bases, in that order; junction bases with no gene match: 2. CDR3 amino acids: CASSLGQGPNQPQHF. The CDR3 region has the DNA TGTGCCAGCAGCTTGGGACAGGGGCCCAATCAGCCCCAGCATTTT.

This clone was seen only once. This chain joins TRBV29-1 and TRBJ2-5, with TRBD1 as a possible D gene (5 bases). V lost 3 bases and J 5 bases, leaving 13 bases between the germline ends. Germline CDR1 is SQVTM and CDR2 is ANQGSEA. CDR3 length: 13 amino acids. The CDR3: CSVDRDIKETQYF. The CDR3 bases are TGCAGCGTTGACAGGGATATCAAGGAGACCCAGTACTTC. The full variable domain, its missing parts supplied by reference TRBV29-1 and TRBJ2-5, is SAVISQKPSRDICQRGTSLTIQCQVDSQVTMMFWYRQQPGQSLTLIATANQGSEATYESGFVIDKFPISRPNLTFSTLTVSNMSPEDSSIYLCSVDRDIKETQYFGPGTRLLVL.

This clone occurred once. CDR3 sequence reads: CASILGTGEAFF. In DNA, the CDR3 is TGTGCCAGCATTCTCGGGACAGGTGAAGCTTTCTTT. J is TRBJ1-1 and V is TRBV12-3 or TRBV12-4; 8 bases map to TRBD1. The CDR3 totals 12 residues. Trimming removed 7 bases from V and 7 bases from J; junction bases left unmatched: 5.

The gene calls are TRBV7-3 and TRBJ1-1; D is uncertain. The CDR3 loop spans 13 amino acids. Germline values: CDR1 SGHTA, CDR2 FQGTGA. Trimming pared 0 bases from V and 1 base from J, leaving 3 bases between. CDR3 protein: CASSLTGNTEAFF. DNA for the CDR3: TGTGCCAGCAGCTTAACCGGGAACACTGAAGCTTTCTTT. The whole variable domain, remainder taken from reference TRBV7-3 and TRBJ1-1, is GAGVSQTPSNKVTEKGKYVELRCDPISGHTALYWYRQSLGQGPEFLIYFQGTGAADDSGLPNDRFFAVRPEGSVSTLKIQRTERGDSAVYLCASSLTGNTEAFFGQGTRLTVV.

The table lists this clone with a count of one. The chain couples TRBV3-1 (or the pseudogene TRBV3-2) to TRBJ1-3, with 7 positions matching TRBD1. Trimming at V came to 0 bases and at J to 1 base, leaving 12 bases not matched to a gene. Germline-derived CDR1 and CDR2 are LGHDT and YNNKEL (reference sequence). This CDR3 is built from 19 residues. The CDR3 coding sequence is TGTGCCAGCAGCCAAGATAGGGGGCAGGGCAGGCGTTCTGGAAACACCATATATTTT. It encodes CASSQDRGQGRRSGNTIYF.